These T cell receptor beta chains were read from a single sample in a study of blood T cell repertoires in COVID-19. Repertoires were generated with immunoSEQ multiplex PCR, while TCRdb's copy carries only in-frame clones and drops some. The sample comprises about 220,000 clones, around 80% of which are singletons, and roughly 12% rests with the top ten. The source material was peripheral blood. The receptors shown here come from a human donor in a cohort sampled during active COVID-19. Both conserved end residues are part of each CDR3. Each record gives: CDR3 DNA, CDR3 protein, J gene, D gene, V gene, clone size, CDR3 length. The D gene is left open where the match is weak. Where a row states a size, it is once, few, many or the class of an expanded clone; other rows omit it.

DNA: TGTGCCAGCCGGGTCGCCCCAGATACGCAGTATTTT
CDR3: CASRVAPDTQYF
J: TRBJ2-3
D: NA
V: TRBV27
size: NA
length: 12

DNA: TGTGCCAGCAGTTTTTCGGATACGCAGTATTTT
CDR3: CASSFSDTQYF
J: TRBJ2-3
D: NA
V: TRBV27
size: NA
length: 11

DNA: TGTGCCACCCTGGGGAGTTGGGAAGGTGAAGCTTTCTTT
CDR3: CATLGSWEGEAFF
J: TRBJ1-1
D: NA
V: TRBV28
size: NA
length: 13

DNA: TGTGCCAGCAGCCCACGACAGGGGAGGTATTCACCCCTCCACTTT
CDR3: CASSPRQGRYSPLHF
J: TRBJ1-6
D: TRBD1
V: TRBV3-1/TRBV3-2
size: many
length: 15

DNA: TGCGCCAGCAGCCAAGCCAGGACAGGACCACCACTGGAGGAGACCCAGTACTTC
CDR3: CASSQARTGPPLEETQYF
J: TRBJ2-5
D: TRBD1
V: TRBV4-1
size: NA
length: 18

DNA: TGTGCCAGCAGCTTAGAGGCGGCCTATGGCTACACCTTC
CDR3: CASSLEAAYGYTF
J: TRBJ1-2
D: NA
V: TRBV7-9
size: NA
length: 13

DNA: TGTGCCAGCAGCCCCGGGACAGATAGCAATCAGCCCCAGCATTTT
CDR3: CASSPGTDSNQPQHF
J: TRBJ1-5
D: TRBD1
V: TRBV27
size: few
length: 15

DNA: TGTGCCACCAGTGACTCGGACAGGGGAGCCTACAATGAGCAGTTCTTC
CDR3: CATSDSDRGAYNEQFF
J: TRBJ2-1
D: TRBD1
V: TRBV24-1
size: NA
length: 16

DNA: TGTGCCAGCAGCCCTCGACAGGAGCCCTACGAGCAGTACTTC
CDR3: CASSPRQEPYEQYF
J: TRBJ2-7
D: NA
V: TRBV11-3
size: NA
length: 14

DNA: TGTGCCAGTAGCAAACAGGTTGGCTCCTACAATGAGCAGTTCTTC
CDR3: CASSKQVGSYNEQFF
J: TRBJ2-1
D: NA
V: TRBV19
size: NA
length: 15

DNA: TGTGCCAGTAGTATAGAGGGGACAGGGGGCAACGAGCAGTACTTC
CDR3: CASSIEGTGGNEQYF
J: TRBJ2-7
D: TRBD1
V: TRBV19
size: NA
length: 15

DNA: TGTGCCTGGAGTCGGACTGGACAGGGGGAGACTGAAGCTTTCTTT
CDR3: CAWSRTGQGETEAFF
J: TRBJ1-1
D: TRBD1
V: TRBV30
size: NA
length: 15

DNA: TGTGCCAGCACCCTGCAGGGGGCCAACACTGAAGCTTTCTTT
CDR3: CASTLQGANTEAFF
J: TRBJ1-1
D: TRBD1
V: TRBV6-5
size: NA
length: 14

DNA: TGCAGTGCTAGTTGGCAGGGTAATCCCTACGAGCAGTACTTC
CDR3: CSASWQGNPYEQYF
J: TRBJ2-7
D: NA
V: TRBV20-1
size: NA
length: 14

DNA: TGCGCCAGCAGCTTGTCGACAGCTCCGAACACTGAAGCTTTCTTT
CDR3: CASSLSTAPNTEAFF
J: TRBJ1-1
D: NA
V: TRBV5-1
size: NA
length: 15

DNA: TGTGCCAGCAGCCAAGTTGCTATGGGCGAGTGGGAGACCCAGTACTTC
CDR3: CASSQVAMGEWETQYF
J: TRBJ2-5
D: NA
V: TRBV3-1/TRBV3-2
size: NA
length: 16

DNA: TGTGCCAGCAGCTCGGACAGGGGAGTAACCCAGCAGTTCTTC
CDR3: CASSSDRGVTQQFF
J: TRBJ2-1
D: TRBD1
V: TRBV6-2/TRBV6-3
size: once
length: 14

DNA: TGTGCCACCAGCAGCTCGAACGGTGAGCAGTTCTTC
CDR3: CATSSSNGEQFF
J: TRBJ2-1
D: NA
V: TRBV15
size: NA
length: 12

DNA: TGTGCCAGCAGTGAAGCGGTAGGGGGGAACACTGAAGCTTTCTTT
CDR3: CASSEAVGGNTEAFF
J: TRBJ1-1
D: NA
V: TRBV6-1
size: NA
length: 15

DNA: TGTGCCAGCAGCTTAGGAGAGGGCATTCTGGAAAAACTGTTTTTT
CDR3: CASSLGEGILEKLFF
J: TRBJ1-4
D: NA
V: TRBV7-9
size: once
length: 15

DNA: TGTGCCAGCAGCTTAGGACAAGGCAATGAGCAGTTCTTC
CDR3: CASSLGQGNEQFF
J: TRBJ2-1
D: NA
V: TRBV7-8
size: NA
length: 13

DNA: TGTGCCAGCAGTTTACAGGGGGCGGACGGCACCATATATTTT
CDR3: CASSLQGADGTIYF
J: TRBJ1-3
D: TRBD1
V: TRBV5-4
size: NA
length: 14

DNA: TGTGCCAGCAGCTTAACGGCAGGGGAGGGCTACACCTTC
CDR3: CASSLTAGEGYTF
J: TRBJ1-2
D: NA
V: TRBV7-2
size: NA
length: 13

DNA: TGTGCCAGCAGTATACGGGCCGGGAAGGAGACCCAGTACTTC
CDR3: CASSIRAGKETQYF
J: TRBJ2-5
D: NA
V: TRBV28
size: NA
length: 14

DNA: TGTGCCAGCAGCTCGGACAGTTACACCGGGGAGCTGTTTTTT
CDR3: CASSSDSYTGELFF
J: TRBJ2-2
D: NA
V: TRBV5-4
size: NA
length: 14

DNA: TGTGCCAGCACCTCCGCGGGGAGGACCGGGGAGCTGTTTTTT
CDR3: CASTSAGRTGELFF
J: TRBJ2-2
D: NA
V: TRBV27
size: NA
length: 14